The entry below gives a single T cell receptor (beta chain) sequence along with its context. The CDR3 spans 13 residues. Germline-derived CDR1 and CDR2 are MDHEN and SYDVKM. This sample was taken from a study of T cells in narcolepsy. Assay: immunoSEQ multiplex PCR; the TCRdb copy retains only in-frame clones and omits some. Found here are under 40,000 clones, under 85% of them singletons; the top ten hold around 1.3%. The rearrangement links TRBV28 to TRBJ2-5, with D tentatively TRBD2 (6 bases). The J call could be wrong; TRBJ2-7 is a better fit for the DNA end. The TCR comes from a human donor with narcolepsy. Source material: CD45RA- memory CD4+ T cells from PBMCs. The CDR3 protein is CASIDGGSYEQYF. CDR3 in DNA: TGTGCCAGCATCGACGGGGGCTCCTACGAGCAGTACTTC.